Presented here are 15 T cell receptor beta chains from one specimen sequenced in a study of blood T cells in healthy people across ages. Through a sample-barcoded 5' primer and a J-beta primer mix, a second PCR was run for about 6 to 11 cycles. TCRdb redid the calling of the 5' RACE reads with MiXCR, one entry per CDR3 protein. Found here are 700,000 to 950,000 distinct CDR3 sequences, roughly 47% of them singletons; the top ten hold roughly 19%. Sequencing was done on a sample of blood. The receptors were sampled from a woman aged 60 to 75 in good health.

This clonotype was seen a handful of times. This rearrangement joins TRBV20-1 to TRBJ2-1; TRBD1 is a possible D gene (6 bases). Germline CDR1 reads DFQATT; CDR2 reads SNEGSKA (reference sequence). There are 13 residues in the CDR3. Trimming stripped 0 bases from V and 15 bases from J, with 18 bases between. CDR3 sequence: CSARDLRQDGVFF. The CDR3 nucleotides are TGCAGTGCTAGAGATCTCCGACAGGACGGCGTGTTCTTC.

V and J are TRBV6-1 and TRBJ2-3; the match to TRBD2 covers 9 bases. The CDR3 totals 15 residues. J gave up 1 base and V 6 bases, and 5 bases lay outside the gene matches. Germline CDR1 is MNHNS and CDR2 is SASEGT. The CDR3 protein is CASRSIAGGTDTQYF. The CDR3 nucleotides are TGTGCCAGCAGGTCCATAGCGGGGGGCACAGATACGCAGTATTTT.

The CDR3 loop is CATSDHSTDTQYF. The CDR3 DNA reads as TGTGCCACCAGTGATCATAGCACAGATACGCAGTATTTT. This rearrangement joins TRBV24-1 to TRBJ2-3; no definite D call. This CDR3 comprises 13 residues. Germline CDR1 KGHDR, CDR2 SFDVKD. Trimming took off 3 bases at V and 0 bases at J, with 3 bases between the two ends.

The chain carries TRBV14 and TRBJ2-1, with 11 bases lining up with TRBD1. Germline loops: CDR1 SGHDN, CDR2 FVKESK. The CDR3 covers 14 residues. Trimming at V came to 2 bases and at J to 9 bases, leaving 3 bases not matched to a gene. Written as DNA, the CDR3 is TGTGCCAGCAGCCAATGGACAGGGGGCGTTGAGCAGTTCTTC. Translating gives CASSQWTGGVEQFF.

This clonotype was seen a handful of times. The chain uses TRBV10-3 and TRBJ2-2; 10 positions match TRBD2. Germline CDR1 and CDR2: ENHRY and SYGVKD. Germline trimming cut 4 bases from V and 2 bases from J; bases unmatched to any gene: 4. The CDR3 totals 16 residues. The CDR3 DNA is TGTGCCATCAGTGCGGCTAGCGGGGGAAACACCGGGGAGCTGTTTTTT. Translated: CAISAASGGNTGELFF.

This rearrangement joins TRBV19 to TRBJ2-1; D is uncertain. With 1 base removed from V and 0 bases from J, the gap between germline ends came to 10 bases. The CDR3 is 16 residues long. Germline V gene data show CDR1 as LNHDA and CDR2 as SQIVND (reference sequence). CDR3: CASSIVGASSYNEQFF. CDR3 nucleotide sequence: TGTGCCAGTAGTATAGTAGGAGCTAGCTCCTACAATGAGCAGTTCTTC.

CDR3 bases: TGTGCCAGCAGCCAGGGGGAACGAGCCTACGAGCAGTACTTC. Translated, it gives CASSQGERAYEQYF. J is TRBJ2-7 and V is TRBV4-2, with D perhaps given as TRBD1 or TRBD2 (5 bases each). The CDR3 spans 14 residues. Trimming took off 3 bases at V and 2 bases at J, with 11 bases between the two ends. From germline, CDR1 is LGHNA and CDR2 YNFKEQ.

There are many counts of this clonotype. This chain uses TRBV5-1 with TRBJ2-1; TRBD1 is a possible D gene (6 bases). This CDR3 is 15 amino acids long. Germline V gives CDR1 SGHRS, CDR2 YFSETQ. V lost 0 bases to trimming and J lost 2 bases, with 9 bases between them. Written as DNA, the CDR3 is TGCGCCAGCAGCTTGGCACAGGGAGCCTACAATGAGCAGTTCTTC. This sequence encodes CASSLAQGAYNEQFF.

The chain combines TRBV4-3 with TRBJ2-5; 8 bases align to TRBD2. Germline CDR1 LGHNA, CDR2 YSLEER. Trimming cost V 2 bases and J 11 bases; bases outside gene matches: 16. CDR3 length equals 16 residues. The CDR3 sequence: CASSQSGGEEGNEQYF. DNA for the CDR3: TGCGCCAGCAGCCAATCCGGGGGGGAAGAGGGAAATGAGCAGTACTTC.

The chain carries TRBV29-1 and TRBJ2-4, with a weak D call TRBD2 (6 bases). The germline V and J ends were trimmed by 4 bases and 13 bases, with 20 bases remaining between them. The V gene's germline CDR1 is SQVTM and CDR2 ANQGSEA. The CDR3 spans 13 residues. The CDR3: CSVVAGLKREQYF. The CDR3 DNA is TGCAGCGTTGTTGCGGGACTGAAAAGAGAGCAGTACTTC.

A few counts support this clonotype. This chain joins TRBV30 and TRBJ1-1; D gene ambiguous. This CDR3 is built from 13 residues. Germline V CDR1 and CDR2: GTSNPN, SVGIG (reference sequence). V was trimmed by 1 base and J by 2 bases, leaving 8 bases between them. CDR3 protein: CAWSGRRNTEAFF. Here the CDR3 DNA reads TGTGCCTGGAGTGGACGGCGTAACACTGAAGCTTTCTTT.

In this sample, this clonotype turned up a few times. This chain connects TRBV20-1 to TRBJ2-7; no clear D gene. The V and J ends lost 4 bases and 0 bases respectively, with 13 bases between them. There are 14 residues in the CDR3. Germline V gene lookup returns CDR1 DFQATT and CDR2 SNEGSKA (reference sequence). DNA of the CDR3: TGCAGTGCTAATGAACGACAACTCTCCTACGAGCAGTACTTC. Translated: CSANERQLSYEQYF.

Of note for this clonotype: A read error may produce the germline difference seen at one junction end. The genes are TRBV7-2 and TRBJ2-7; D unclear. The CDR3 extends over 13 amino acids. Germline-derived CDR1 and CDR2 are SGHTA and FQGNSA. The CDR3 sequence: CASGFPGSYEQYF. CDR3 sequence (DNA): TGTGCCAGCGGCTTCCCCGGCTCCTACGAGCAGTACTTC.

The CDR3 here is CASPPGTSRNEQFF. The CDR3 nucleotides are TGTGCCAGCCCTCCTGGGACTTCGCGCAATGAGCAGTTCTTC. The chain couples TRBV2 to TRBJ2-1, with D maybe TRBD2 (6 bases). V dropped 8 bases and J dropped 6 bases, with 17 bases sitting between them. From germline, CDR1 is SNHLY and CDR2 FYNNEI. This CDR3 has 14 residues.

The CDR3: CASSSSVGGPAYEQYF. The CDR3 bases are TGTGCCAGCAGCTCCTCGGTGGGAGGGCCGGCATACGAGCAGTACTTC. V and J are TRBV7-9 and TRBJ2-7, with 7 bases lining up with TRBD2. V was pared by 4 bases and J by 4 bases, with 13 bases of the junction left unmatched. This CDR3 is built from 16 residues. Germline CDR1 reads SEHNR; CDR2 reads FQNEAQ (reference sequence).